These T cell receptor beta chains were read from a single sample in a study of human T cells and chemical hapten exposure. MiXCR, applied by TCRdb to the RACE reads, yields one record per CDR3 protein. This table has around 350,000 distinct CDR3 sequences, about 5% appearing once. Sequencing was performed on whole blood, taken in connection with sensitization to the hapten diphenylcyclopropenone (DPC). The receptors stem from a woman between 18 and 29 years old with alopecia areata. Some clones in this sample may be carry-over from other donors' samples. The CDR3 runs from the conserved cysteine through the conserved F or W. D genes are given only for firm matches. Clone size is stated in some rows and not others, as once, few, many or a class when expanded.

v_gene: TRBV29-1
j_gene: TRBJ1-4
abundance: few
d_gene: NA
CDR3aa: CSVVTAGGEKLFF
CDR3nt: TGCAGCGTTGTGACGGCAGGTGGCGAAAAACTGTTTTTT

v_gene: TRBV18
j_gene: TRBJ2-3
abundance: many
d_gene: NA
CDR3aa: CASSPPSEGDTQYF
CDR3nt: TGTGCCAGCTCACCACCGTCGGAGGGAGATACGCAGTATTTT

v_gene: TRBV2
j_gene: TRBJ2-2
abundance: NA
d_gene: NA
CDR3aa: CASSDRRPNTGELFF
CDR3nt: TGTGCCAGCAGTGATAGGCGGCCGAACACCGGGGAGCTGTTTTTT

v_gene: TRBV20-1
j_gene: TRBJ2-7
abundance: many
d_gene: NA
CDR3aa: CSAEDSSGDYEQYF
CDR3nt: TGCAGTGCGGAAGACAGCTCCGGGGACTACGAGCAGTACTTC

v_gene: TRBV20-1
j_gene: TRBJ1-3
abundance: NA
d_gene: NA
CDR3aa: CSAPRQNSGNTIYF
CDR3nt: TGCAGTGCACCGAGACAGAACTCTGGAAACACCATATATTTT

v_gene: TRBV6-2/TRBV6-3
j_gene: TRBJ1-5
abundance: NA
d_gene: NA
CDR3aa: CASSYRFRSGNQPQHF
CDR3nt: TGTGCCAGCAGTTACCGCTTTCGTTCGGGCAATCAGCCCCAGCATTTT

v_gene: TRBV4-3
j_gene: TRBJ2-3
abundance: NA
d_gene: TRBD1
CDR3aa: CASSSRTGASTDTQYF
CDR3nt: TGCGCCAGCAGCTCGCGGACAGGGGCTAGCACAGATACGCAGTATTTT

v_gene: TRBV7-9
j_gene: TRBJ2-1
abundance: NA
d_gene: NA
CDR3aa: CASSSSEDRPPFF
CDR3nt: TGTGCCAGCAGCTCATCCGAGGACCGTCCACCGTTCTTC

v_gene: TRBV6-2/TRBV6-3
j_gene: TRBJ1-5
abundance: many
d_gene: NA
CDR3aa: CASSYSYGESNQPQHF
CDR3nt: TGTGCCAGCAGTTACTCGTATGGGGAGAGCAATCAGCCCCAGCATTTT

v_gene: TRBV6-1
j_gene: TRBJ1-1
abundance: few
d_gene: NA
CDR3aa: CASFLNTEAFF
CDR3nt: TGTGCCAGCTTCTTGAACACTGAAGCTTTCTTT

v_gene: TRBV5-6
j_gene: TRBJ2-7
abundance: NA
d_gene: NA
CDR3aa: CASSLVGHPLGSSYEQYF
CDR3nt: TGTGCCAGCAGCTTGGTTGGACACCCCTTAGGGAGCTCCTACGAGCAGTACTTC

v_gene: TRBV20-1
j_gene: TRBJ2-3
abundance: many
d_gene: NA
CDR3aa: CSAPARDTQYF
CDR3nt: TGCAGTGCCCCAGCCAGGGATACGCAGTATTTT

v_gene: TRBV10-3
j_gene: TRBJ2-3
abundance: many
d_gene: NA
CDR3aa: CAINRADSTDTQYF
CDR3nt: TGTGCCATCAATCGGGCGGATTCCACAGATACGCAGTATTTT

v_gene: TRBV6-2/TRBV6-3
j_gene: TRBJ1-1
abundance: NA
d_gene: NA
CDR3aa: CASSRRTPHFMPEAFF
CDR3nt: TGTGCCAGCAGTAGGAGGACTCCCCACTTCATGCCTGAAGCTTTCTTT

v_gene: TRBV18
j_gene: TRBJ1-6
abundance: many
d_gene: TRBD1
CDR3aa: CASSPPGTGDNSPLHF
CDR3nt: TGTGCCAGCTCACCACCTGGGACAGGGGATAATTCACCCCTCCACTTT

v_gene: TRBV12-3/TRBV12-4
j_gene: TRBJ1-6
abundance: NA
d_gene: NA
CDR3aa: CASSPNRDSPLHF
CDR3nt: TGTGCCAGCAGTCCCAACAGGGATTCACCCCTCCACTTT

v_gene: TRBV9
j_gene: TRBJ1-6
abundance: few
d_gene: TRBD1
CDR3aa: CASSVDGTANSPLHF
CDR3nt: TGTGCCAGCAGCGTAGATGGGACAGCCAATTCACCCCTCCACTTT

v_gene: TRBV9
j_gene: TRBJ2-1
abundance: NA
d_gene: TRBD1
CDR3aa: CASSEGDRGYDEQFF
CDR3nt: TGTGCCAGCAGCGAGGGGGACAGGGGGTACGATGAGCAGTTCTTC

v_gene: TRBV9
j_gene: TRBJ2-3
abundance: many
d_gene: NA
CDR3aa: CASSVAGAARDTQYF
CDR3nt: TGTGCCAGCAGCGTAGCCGGGGCTGCGAGGGATACGCAGTATTTT

v_gene: TRBV24-1
j_gene: TRBJ2-1
abundance: many
d_gene: NA
CDR3aa: CATSDSHYTEQFF
CDR3nt: TGTGCCACCAGTGATTCCCACTACACGGAGCAGTTCTTC

v_gene: TRBV7-8
j_gene: TRBJ1-4
abundance: many
d_gene: NA
CDR3aa: CASSPQAGEGEKLFF
CDR3nt: TGTGCCAGCAGCCCACAGGCAGGGGAAGGCGAAAAACTGTTTTTT

v_gene: TRBV12-3/TRBV12-4
j_gene: TRBJ1-2
abundance: NA
d_gene: NA
CDR3aa: CASTYSSRGFDYGYTF
CDR3nt: TGTGCCAGCACCTATAGTTCCCGGGGGTTCGACTATGGCTACACCTTC

v_gene: TRBV11-2
j_gene: TRBJ2-5
abundance: NA
d_gene: NA
CDR3aa: CASSSRWGAQETQYF
CDR3nt: TGTGCCAGCAGCTCCCGTTGGGGGGCCCAAGAGACCCAGTACTTC

v_gene: TRBV9
j_gene: TRBJ1-1
abundance: many
d_gene: NA
CDR3aa: CASRGPVDGTEAFF
CDR3nt: TGTGCCAGCAGGGGGCCAGTGGACGGCACTGAAGCTTTCTTT

v_gene: TRBV4-3
j_gene: TRBJ2-1
abundance: many
d_gene: NA
CDR3aa: CASSITGSSYNEQFF
CDR3nt: TGCGCCAGCAGCATAACAGGGAGCTCCTACAATGAGCAGTTCTTC

v_gene: TRBV5-1
j_gene: TRBJ2-5
abundance: few
d_gene: NA
CDR3aa: CASSLDRPQETQYF
CDR3nt: TGCGCCAGCAGCTTGGACAGGCCCCAAGAGACCCAGTACTTC

v_gene: TRBV28
j_gene: TRBJ1-5
abundance: many
d_gene: NA
CDR3aa: CASSPLQGFNQPQHF
CDR3nt: TGTGCCAGCAGTCCTTTACAGGGTTTCAATCAGCCCCAGCATTTT

v_gene: TRBV10-3
j_gene: TRBJ2-1
abundance: many
d_gene: NA
CDR3aa: CAIRQGGYNEQFF
CDR3nt: TGTGCCATCAGACAGGGTGGCTACAATGAGCAGTTCTTC

v_gene: TRBV5-4
j_gene: TRBJ2-5
abundance: NA
d_gene: TRBD1
CDR3aa: CASSLQGAEETQYF
CDR3nt: TGTGCCAGCAGCTTGCAGGGGGCGGAAGAGACCCAGTACTTC

v_gene: TRBV7-9
j_gene: TRBJ1-4
abundance: few
d_gene: NA
CDR3aa: CASSLVVVTNEKLFF
CDR3nt: TGTGCCAGCAGCTTAGTCGTAGTGACTAATGAAAAACTGTTTTTT

v_gene: TRBV4-3
j_gene: TRBJ1-3
abundance: many
d_gene: NA
CDR3aa: CASSQNAVLGGTAGNTIYF
CDR3nt: TGCGCCAGCAGCCAAAACGCCGTTCTGGGTGGCACGGCTGGAAACACCATATATTTT

v_gene: TRBV6-2/TRBV6-3
j_gene: TRBJ1-2
abundance: few
d_gene: NA
CDR3aa: CASSSTARYGYTF
CDR3nt: TGTGCCAGCAGTTCCACGGCCCGCTATGGCTACACCTTC

v_gene: TRBV6-2/TRBV6-3
j_gene: TRBJ1-1
abundance: few
d_gene: NA
CDR3aa: CASSYGELNTEAFF
CDR3nt: TGTGCCAGCAGTTACGGTGAACTGAACACTGAAGCTTTCTTT

v_gene: TRBV7-9
j_gene: TRBJ2-5
abundance: few
d_gene: TRBD2
CDR3aa: CASIDEDRLAEQETQYF
CDR3nt: TGTGCCAGCATCGACGAGGATCGGCTAGCGGAACAAGAGACCCAGTACTTC

v_gene: TRBV7-9
j_gene: TRBJ1-1
abundance: many
d_gene: NA
CDR3aa: CASSFQREAFF
CDR3nt: TGTGCCAGCAGCTTCCAGCGTGAAGCTTTCTTT

v_gene: TRBV10-3
j_gene: TRBJ1-6
abundance: many
d_gene: TRBD1
CDR3aa: CAIATGDNSPLHF
CDR3nt: TGTGCCATCGCGACAGGGGATAATTCACCCCTCCACTTT

v_gene: TRBV6-5
j_gene: TRBJ2-3
abundance: few
d_gene: TRBD1
CDR3aa: CASSSPDRVADTQYF
CDR3nt: TGTGCCAGCAGTTCCCCCGACAGGGTGGCAGATACGCAGTATTTT

v_gene: TRBV5-1
j_gene: TRBJ2-7
abundance: few
d_gene: TRBD1
CDR3aa: CASRPGQGAYEQYF
CDR3nt: TGCGCCAGCAGACCCGGACAGGGGGCCTACGAGCAGTACTTC

v_gene: TRBV25-1
j_gene: TRBJ1-1
abundance: few
d_gene: NA
CDR3aa: CASSEGLQAGLGEAFF
CDR3nt: TGTGCCAGCAGTGAAGGTTTACAGGCTGGGCTTGGTGAAGCTTTCTTT

v_gene: TRBV14
j_gene: TRBJ2-1
abundance: many
d_gene: NA
CDR3aa: CASSQDWGEQFF
CDR3nt: TGTGCCAGCAGCCAAGATTGGGGTGAGCAGTTCTTC

v_gene: TRBV20-1
j_gene: TRBJ2-3
abundance: NA
d_gene: NA
CDR3aa: CSARSPGGSTDTQYF
CDR3nt: TGCAGTGCTAGGTCGCCAGGGGGGAGCACAGATACGCAGTATTTT

v_gene: TRBV2
j_gene: TRBJ2-5
abundance: many
d_gene: NA
CDR3aa: CASSDSQETQYF
CDR3nt: TGTGCCAGCAGTGATTCCCAAGAGACCCAGTACTTC

v_gene: TRBV28
j_gene: TRBJ1-3
abundance: many
d_gene: TRBD1
CDR3aa: CASSLTGGGNTIYF
CDR3nt: TGTGCCAGCAGCTTAACAGGGGGTGGAAACACCATATATTTT

v_gene: TRBV6-2/TRBV6-3
j_gene: TRBJ1-6
abundance: NA
d_gene: NA
CDR3aa: CASSYWAAPLHF
CDR3nt: TGTGCCAGCAGTTACTGGGCTGCACCCCTCCACTTT

v_gene: TRBV7-2
j_gene: TRBJ1-1
abundance: NA
d_gene: TRBD1
CDR3aa: CASSRYVPGQGFSLRTEAFF
CDR3nt: TGTGCCAGCAGCCGATACGTCCCGGGACAGGGTTTTTCTCTGCGCACTGAAGCTTTCTTT

v_gene: TRBV7-2
j_gene: TRBJ2-4
abundance: few
d_gene: NA
CDR3aa: CASSLIRPTARGIIAKNIQYF
CDR3nt: TGTGCCAGCAGCTTAATCAGGCCTACCGCGAGGGGTATCATAGCCAAAAACATTCAGTACTTC

v_gene: TRBV7-9
j_gene: TRBJ1-4
abundance: many
d_gene: NA
CDR3aa: CASSPRDGVATNEKLFF
CDR3nt: TGTGCCAGCAGCCCCAGGGACGGTGTTGCAACTAATGAAAAACTGTTTTTT

v_gene: TRBV4-2
j_gene: TRBJ1-1
abundance: many
d_gene: NA
CDR3aa: CASSQGVAGELKAFF
CDR3nt: TGTGCCAGCAGCCAAGGGGTAGCAGGGGAGTTGAAAGCTTTCTTT

v_gene: TRBV20-1
j_gene: TRBJ1-2
abundance: few
d_gene: TRBD1
CDR3aa: CSAPYPGQLNYGYTF
CDR3nt: TGCAGTGCTCCTTACCCGGGACAGCTTAACTATGGCTACACCTTC

v_gene: TRBV7-2
j_gene: TRBJ1-4
abundance: few
d_gene: TRBD1
CDR3aa: CASSRRRGQGTEKLFF
CDR3nt: TGTGCCAGCAGTAGACGTAGAGGACAGGGAACTGAAAAACTGTTTTTT

v_gene: TRBV12-3/TRBV12-4
j_gene: TRBJ1-2
abundance: few
d_gene: TRBD1
CDR3aa: CASTPGPMTGGYGYTF
CDR3nt: TGTGCCAGCACCCCGGGACCGATGACAGGGGGCTATGGCTACACCTTC

v_gene: TRBV4-2
j_gene: TRBJ1-1
abundance: few
d_gene: NA
CDR3aa: CASSQGRGGGYTEAFF
CDR3nt: TGTGCCAGCAGCCAAGGAAGGGGAGGAGGTTACACTGAAGCTTTCTTT

v_gene: TRBV13
j_gene: TRBJ2-3
abundance: few
d_gene: TRBD2
CDR3aa: CASSFSGGRLNTDTQYF
CDR3nt: TGTGCCAGCAGCTTTAGCGGGGGCCGCTTAAACACAGATACGCAGTATTTT

v_gene: TRBV18
j_gene: TRBJ1-6
abundance: many
d_gene: NA
CDR3aa: CASSRYVAGSSYNSPLHF
CDR3nt: TGTGCCAGCTCCCGTTACGTTGCCGGGAGCTCCTATAATTCACCCCTCCACTTT

v_gene: TRBV20-1
j_gene: TRBJ1-1
abundance: NA
d_gene: NA
CDR3aa: CSASRDPLPNTEAFF
CDR3nt: TGCAGTGCTAGCCGGGACCCCCTTCCGAACACTGAAGCTTTCTTT

v_gene: TRBV7-8
j_gene: TRBJ1-6
abundance: many
d_gene: NA
CDR3aa: CASVITGGVGDSPLHF
CDR3nt: TGTGCCAGCGTCATAACAGGTGGGGTTGGAGATTCACCCCTCCACTTT

v_gene: TRBV6-5
j_gene: TRBJ1-2
abundance: NA
d_gene: TRBD1
CDR3aa: CASSPGQGENFYGYTF
CDR3nt: TGTGCCAGCAGCCCGGGACAGGGGGAGAATTTCTATGGCTACACCTTC